This is a list of T cell receptor beta chains from one sample in a study of response to subunit inactivated influenza vaccine. In TCRdb, the RT-PCR reads were re-called with MiXCR into one record per CDR3 protein. The sample shows hundreds of thousands of distinct CDR3 sequences, 11% of them seen only once. The same specimen was also included in a second study, on T cells expressing NK-cell markers.

Here the sequenced sample was PBMCs from blood, taken on the day of vaccination. The origin of the receptors is a man aged 50 to 59 who received an inactivated influenza vaccine. CDR3s include the opening cysteine and the closing phenylalanine or tryptophan. D genes are given only for firm matches. Only some rows state a clone size, as once, few, many or a class for expanded clones.

CDR3 | DNA | size | J | D | V | length
CASSFFGSGRLSSYNEQFF | TGTGCCAGCAGCTTTTTTGGTAGCGGGAGGCTGAGCTCCTACAATGAGCAGTTCTTC | many | TRBJ2-1 | TRBD2 | TRBV11-2 | 19
CSARAAGVWTEAFF | TGCAGTGCTAGAGCGGCGGGGGTGTGGACTGAAGCTTTCTTT | . | TRBJ1-1 | . | TRBV20-1 | 14
CSARVAGGPPDTQYF | TGCAGTGCTAGAGTGGCGGGAGGGCCCCCAGATACGCAGTATTTT | few | TRBJ2-3 | TRBD2 | TRBV20-1 | 15
CASSGTGRNTEAFF | TGTGCCAGCAGTGGGACAGGACGGAACACTGAAGCTTTCTTT | . | TRBJ1-1 | TRBD1 | TRBV6-1 | 14
CASSPIGTSPGELFF | TGTGCCAGCAGCCCAATCGGGACTAGTCCCGGGGAGCTGTTTTTT | . | TRBJ2-2 | TRBD2 | TRBV4-2 | 15
CASSLGTISYEQYF | TGTGCCAGCAGTTTAGGGACAATTTCCTACGAGCAGTACTTC | few | TRBJ2-7 | . | TRBV12-3/TRBV12-4 | 14
CASSQDPSRVGKNIQYF | TGCGCCAGCAGCCAAGATCCATCGCGGGTTGGGAAAAACATTCAGTACTTC | few | TRBJ2-4 | . | TRBV4-3 | 17
CASSPERDYYEQYF | TGTGCCAGCAGCCCGGAGAGGGACTACTACGAGCAGTACTTC | many | TRBJ2-7 | TRBD2 | TRBV12-3/TRBV12-4 | 14
CSARDGTGGRNEQFF | TGCAGTGCTAGAGATGGGACAGGCGGCCGGAATGAGCAGTTCTTC | few | TRBJ2-1 | TRBD1 | TRBV20-1 | 15
CASSLGPIRVKPLEQYF | TGCGCCAGCAGCTTGGGGCCCATCAGGGTCAAACCCCTGGAGCAGTACTTC | . | TRBJ2-7 | . | TRBV5-1 | 17
CASSLAFAGTGNEQYF | TGTGCCAGCAGCTTAGCCTTCGCCGGGACAGGGAATGAGCAGTACTTC | . | TRBJ2-7 | TRBD1 | TRBV7-2 | 16
CATGTEYNEQFF | TGTGCTACTGGGACTGAATACAATGAGCAGTTCTTC | . | TRBJ2-1 | . | TRBV12-5 | 12
CSARDSRAGSYNEQFF | TGCAGTGCTAGAGATTCCCGGGCCGGCTCCTACAATGAGCAGTTCTTC | . | TRBJ2-1 | . | TRBV20-1 | 16
CASSPGATNEQFF | TGTGCCAGCAGTCCGGGGGCAACTAATGAGCAGTTCTTC | few | TRBJ2-1 | . | TRBV12-3/TRBV12-4 | 13
CASSQWPQAARNTIYF | TGTGCCAGCAGCCAATGGCCCCAGGCAGCGAGAAACACCATATATTTT | . | TRBJ1-3 | . | TRBV5-6 | 16
CSVRTLSYEQYF | TGCAGCGTTCGGACACTCTCCTACGAGCAGTACTTC | . | TRBJ2-7 | . | TRBV29-1 | 12
CAIRQGGTSTDTQYF | TGTGCCATCAGGCAGGGAGGTACTAGCACAGATACGCAGTATTTT | few | TRBJ2-3 | . | TRBV10-3 | 15
CASSLSHMQYF | TGTGCCAGCAGCTTATCCCATATGCAGTATTTT | . | TRBJ2-3 | . | TRBV7-2 | 11
CASSPRQNEDTQYF | TGCGCCAGCAGCCCCAGACAGAATGAAGATACGCAGTATTTT | . | TRBJ2-3 | . | TRBV5-1 | 14
CASSQAREHGELFF | TGTGCCAGCAGCCAAGCCAGGGAACACGGGGAGCTGTTTTTT | few | TRBJ2-2 | . | TRBV4-2 | 14
CASSRSGETQETQYF | TGCGCCAGCAGTCGATCAGGGGAGACTCAAGAGACCCAGTACTTC | many | TRBJ2-5 | . | TRBV5-1 | 15
CASSFNPEIGETQYF | TGCGCCAGCAGCTTCAACCCTGAGATTGGAGAGACCCAGTACTTC | few | TRBJ2-5 | . | TRBV5-1 | 15
CASSLALTQYF | TGTGCCAGCAGCTTAGCCTTAACGCAGTATTTT | many | TRBJ2-3 | . | TRBV7-2 | 11
CASSLPLKYEQYF | TGTGCCAGCAGCTTACCCTTGAAATACGAGCAGTACTTC | . | TRBJ2-7 | . | TRBV7-9 | 13